This T cell receptor (beta chain) derives from a study of T-cell reconstitution after alpha-beta-depleted transplantation in children. This clonotype was seen only a few times. Library preparation (for TCRbeta) was performed with unique molecular identifiers. Using its own MiXCR run on the PCR reads, TCRdb lists one record per CDR3 protein. The table includes 610,000 or so distinct CDR3 sequences, more than 20% detected once. The CDR3 is made up of 15 amino acids. V lost 0 bases to trimming and J lost 0 bases, with 3 bases between them. Germline V lookup: CDR1 MDHEN, CDR2 SYDVKM. The input for sequencing was PBMCs, taken before TCRalphabeta/CD19-depleted stem cell transplant. This chain joins TRBV28 and TRBJ2-6; no definite D call. The TCR sequence derives from a boy less than two years old with Wiskott-Aldrich syndrome, due to receive a stem cell transplant. CDR3 nucleotides: TGTGCCAGCAGTTTATGGGGCTCTGGGGCCAACGTCCTGACTTTC. Amino acid sequence: CASSLWGSGANVLTF.